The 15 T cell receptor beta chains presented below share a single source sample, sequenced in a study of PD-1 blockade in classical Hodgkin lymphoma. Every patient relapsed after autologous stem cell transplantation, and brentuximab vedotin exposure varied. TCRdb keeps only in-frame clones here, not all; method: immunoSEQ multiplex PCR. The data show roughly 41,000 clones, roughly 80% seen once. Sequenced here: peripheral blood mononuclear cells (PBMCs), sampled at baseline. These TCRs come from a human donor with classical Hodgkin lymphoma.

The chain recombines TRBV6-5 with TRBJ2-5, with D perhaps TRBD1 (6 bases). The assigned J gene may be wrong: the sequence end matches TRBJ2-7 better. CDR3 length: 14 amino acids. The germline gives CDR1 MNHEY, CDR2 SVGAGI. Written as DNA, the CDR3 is TGTGCCAGCAGTTACTCCTCACAGGGCTACGAGCAGTACTTC. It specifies CASSYSSQGYEQYF.

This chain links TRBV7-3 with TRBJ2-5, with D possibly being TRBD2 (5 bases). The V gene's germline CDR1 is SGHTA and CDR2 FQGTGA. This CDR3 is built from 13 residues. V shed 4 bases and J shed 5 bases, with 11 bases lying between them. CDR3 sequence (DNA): TGTGCCAGCAGCTCGCCTCCGGGGGAGACCCAGTACTTC. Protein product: CASSSPPGETQYF.

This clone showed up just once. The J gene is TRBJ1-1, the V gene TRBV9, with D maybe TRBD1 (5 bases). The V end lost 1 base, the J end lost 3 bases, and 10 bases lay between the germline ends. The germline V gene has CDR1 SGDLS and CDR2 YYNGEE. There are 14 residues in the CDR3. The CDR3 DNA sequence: TGTGCCAGCAGCGTATTCTTGGGGGACACTGAAGCTTTCTTT. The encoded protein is CASSVFLGDTEAFF.

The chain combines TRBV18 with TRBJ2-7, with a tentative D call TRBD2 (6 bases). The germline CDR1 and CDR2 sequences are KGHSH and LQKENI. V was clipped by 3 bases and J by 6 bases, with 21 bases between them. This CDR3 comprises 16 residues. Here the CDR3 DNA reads TGTGCCAGCTCACCCCCCCCGGCGGGGACCTCGGGCGAGCAGTACTTC. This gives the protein CASSPPPAGTSGEQYF.

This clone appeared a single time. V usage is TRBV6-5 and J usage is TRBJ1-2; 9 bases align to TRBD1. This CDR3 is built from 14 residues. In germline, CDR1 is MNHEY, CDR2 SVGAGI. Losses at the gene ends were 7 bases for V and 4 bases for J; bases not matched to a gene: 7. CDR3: CASTPTGGGYGYTF. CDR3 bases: TGTGCCAGCACCCCTACAGGGGGCGGCTATGGCTACACCTTC.

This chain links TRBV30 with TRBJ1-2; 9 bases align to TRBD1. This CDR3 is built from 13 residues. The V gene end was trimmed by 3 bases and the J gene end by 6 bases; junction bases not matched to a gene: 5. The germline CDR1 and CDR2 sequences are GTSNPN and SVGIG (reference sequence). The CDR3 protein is CAWRRQGVDGYTF. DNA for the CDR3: TGTGCCTGGAGACGACAGGGGGTAGATGGCTACACCTTC.

Here the CDR3 DNA reads TGTGCCAGCAGCTTCCCCAGTAGCAATCAGCCCCAGCATTTT. It encodes CASSFPSSNQPQHF. J is TRBJ1-5 and V is TRBV2; D call uncertain. CDR3 size: 14 residues. Trimming shortened V by 6 bases and J by 0 bases, and 9 bases separated the two germline ends. Germline lookup yields CDR1 SNHLY and CDR2 FYNNEI.

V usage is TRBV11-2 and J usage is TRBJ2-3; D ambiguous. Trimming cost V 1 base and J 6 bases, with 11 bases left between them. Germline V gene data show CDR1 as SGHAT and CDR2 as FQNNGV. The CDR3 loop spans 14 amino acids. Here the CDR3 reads CASSLGSISDTQYF. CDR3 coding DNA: TGTGCCAGCAGCTTAGGGAGCATCTCCGATACGCAGTATTTT.

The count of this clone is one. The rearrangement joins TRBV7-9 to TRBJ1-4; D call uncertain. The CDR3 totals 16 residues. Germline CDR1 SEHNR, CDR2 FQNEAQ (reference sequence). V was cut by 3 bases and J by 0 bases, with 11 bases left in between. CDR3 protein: CASSFGELATNEKLFF. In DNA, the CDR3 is TGTGCCAGCAGCTTCGGAGAGCTCGCAACTAATGAAAAACTGTTTTTT.

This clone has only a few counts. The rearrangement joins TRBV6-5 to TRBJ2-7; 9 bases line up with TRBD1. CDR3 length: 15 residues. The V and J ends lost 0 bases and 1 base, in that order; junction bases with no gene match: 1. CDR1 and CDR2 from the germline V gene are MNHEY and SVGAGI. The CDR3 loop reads CASSYSDRGSYEQYF. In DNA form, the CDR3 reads TGTGCCAGCAGTTACTCGGACAGGGGATCCTACGAGCAGTACTTC.

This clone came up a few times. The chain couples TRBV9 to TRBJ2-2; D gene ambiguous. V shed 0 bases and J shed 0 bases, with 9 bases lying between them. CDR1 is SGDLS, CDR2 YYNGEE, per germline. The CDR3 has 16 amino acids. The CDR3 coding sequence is TGTGCCAGCAGCGTAGGCGACTTCGCGAACACCGGGGAGCTGTTTTTT. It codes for CASSVGDFANTGELFF.

The CDR3 here is CATSRGLETGELFF. CDR3 bases: TGTGCCACCAGCAGAGGCCTAGAAACCGGGGAGCTGTTTTTT. V usage is TRBV15 and J usage is TRBJ2-2; no clear D gene. Germline CDR1 LNHNV, CDR2 YYDKDF (reference sequence). The CDR3 is made up of 14 amino acids. The V end lost 1 base, the J end lost 5 bases, and 8 bases lay between the germline ends.

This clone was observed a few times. In DNA, the CDR3 is TGTGCCCTCATGGCGGGGTCCTACGAGCAGTACTTC. Its translation is CALMAGSYEQYF. The gene calls are TRBV30 and TRBJ2-7, with D tentatively TRBD2 (6 bases). V dropped 8 bases and J dropped 1 base, with 12 bases sitting between them. Germline V lookup: CDR1 GTSNPN, CDR2 SVGIG (reference sequence). There are 12 residues in the CDR3.

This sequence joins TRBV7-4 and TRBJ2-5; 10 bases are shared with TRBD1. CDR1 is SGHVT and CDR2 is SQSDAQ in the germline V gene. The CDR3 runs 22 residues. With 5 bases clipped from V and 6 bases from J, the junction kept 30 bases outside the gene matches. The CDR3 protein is CASSIRRDRGCRGPSGRQTQYF. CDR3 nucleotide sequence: TGTGCCAGCAGCATTCGCCGGGACAGGGGTTGTCGAGGCCCTTCCGGGAGGCAGACCCAGTACTTC.

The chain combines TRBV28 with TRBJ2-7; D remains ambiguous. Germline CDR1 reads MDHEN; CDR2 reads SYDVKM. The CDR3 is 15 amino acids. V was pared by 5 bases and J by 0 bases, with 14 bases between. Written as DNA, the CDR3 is TGTGCCAGCAGTACTCGACTGAGAAGCTCCTACGAGCAGTACTTC. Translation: CASSTRLRSSYEQYF.